This T cell receptor beta chain was retrieved from a study of blood T cell repertoires in COVID-19. Looking at the study overall: Sample material is recorded as cDNA or gDNA derived from T cells, B-cell-depleted T cells, or PBMCs.

This clone was observed a few times. Sequencing was performed with immunoSEQ multiplex PCR; in TCRdb, only in-frame clones are kept and a portion is missing. The sample records roughly 170,000 clones, around four fifths being singletons. Trimming cost V 2 bases and J 4 bases; bases outside gene matches: 5. Germline lookup yields CDR1 MRHNA and CDR2 SNTAGT. The CDR3 sequence is 16 residues long. The sequenced sample was peripheral blood. This receptor was taken from a man between 40 and 49 years old who had recovered from COVID-19. The rearrangement joins TRBV6-4 to TRBJ2-3, with 11 bases identical to TRBD1. The CDR3 loop reads CASSDAPGQGADTQYF. In DNA, the CDR3 is TGTGCCAGCAGTGACGCGCCGGGACAGGGGGCAGATACGCAGTATTTT.